The 5 T cell receptor beta chains below come from one sample, sequenced in a study of blood T cell repertoires in COVID-19 (dated by TCRdb to about 2020). The library was obtained by the immunoSEQ multiplex PCR assay. The immuneACCESS repertoire file appears here via TCRdb, limited to in-frame rearrangements. These files lack a portion of the clones; in checked studies, under half of the deficit traces to unresolved V genes, and the cause of the others is not known. The sample data list 200,000 to 300,000 clones, and around 89% of these were observed just once. Of the sample, roughly 3.3% falls within the top ten clones. Sample: peripheral blood. The receptors come from a woman in her thirties or forties with acute or convalescent COVID-19.

Concerning this clone itself: The conserved final phenylalanine or tryptophan is absent from the CDR3, which likely points to a read error. The chain combines TRBV3-1 (or the pseudogene TRBV3-2) with TRBJ1-2; D gene unclear. CDR1 is LGHDT and CDR2 is YNNKEL in the germline V gene (reference sequence). The CDR3 is 15 residues long. V lost 0 bases and J lost 8, with 16 bases in between. The CDR3 DNA reads as TGTGCCAGCAGCCAAGACGAGGGCCCGACGAACGGCTACACCCTC. It is translated as CASSQDEGPTNGYTL.

The chain joins TRBV6-5 to TRBJ2-3; TRBD2 aligns across 9 bases. J was trimmed by 2 bases and V by 2 bases; bases with no gene match: 2. Germline V gene data show CDR1 as MNHEY and CDR2 as SVGAGI. This CDR3 is 15 amino acids long. The CDR3 loop reads CASSYLAGSTDTQYF. CDR3 in DNA: TGTGCCAGCAGTTACCTAGCGGGGTCCACAGATACGCAGTATTTT.

The gene calls are TRBV6-1 and TRBJ1-3, with 7 positions matching TRBD1. Germline CDR1 reads MNHNS; CDR2 reads SASEGT. The CDR3 consists of 13 residues. J was trimmed by 7 bases and V by 2 bases; bases with no gene match: 2. This chain's CDR3 is CASSETRGNTIYF. CDR3 in DNA: TGTGCCAGCAGTGAAACCAGGGGGAACACCATATATTTT.

This clone was observed a single time. The chain links TRBV24-1 to TRBJ2-1, with 10 bases matching TRBD2. Germline V gene sequence: CDR1 KGHDR, CDR2 SFDVKD. V dropped 4 bases and J dropped 2; count of bases not matched to a gene: 25. This CDR3 has 23 residues. The DNA for the CDR3 is TGTGCCACCAGTGACTCAGGGCGGGTTGGGAAGGCTAGCGGGGGATCTACCTACAATGAGCAGTTCTTC. Translating it yields CATSDSGRVGKASGGSTYNEQFF.

The rearrangement links TRBV5-1 to TRBJ2-5, with a weak D call TRBD1 (5 bases). The germline CDR1 and CDR2 sequences are SGHRS and YFSETQ. The CDR3 has 16 residues. The V gene lost 0 bases and the J gene lost 2 bases, with 14 bases spanning the gap. In DNA form, the CDR3 reads TGCGCCAGCAGCTTGGCCCCGTCGACAGCTCAAGAGACCCAGTACTTC. Its translation is CASSLAPSTAQETQYF.